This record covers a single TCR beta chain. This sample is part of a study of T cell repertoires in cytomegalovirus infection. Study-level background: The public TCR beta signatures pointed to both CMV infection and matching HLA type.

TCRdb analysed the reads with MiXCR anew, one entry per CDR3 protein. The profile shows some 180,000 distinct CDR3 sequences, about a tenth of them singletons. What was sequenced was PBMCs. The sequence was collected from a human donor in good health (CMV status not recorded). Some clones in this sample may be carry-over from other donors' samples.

This chain's CDR3 is CASTDDYEQYF. CDR3 sequence (DNA): TGTGCCAGCACCGACGATTACGAGCAGTACTTC. The chain combines TRBV6-6 with TRBJ2-7, with D unresolved. The CDR3 runs to 11 residues. Per the germline V gene, CDR1 is MNHNY and CDR2 is SVGAGI (reference sequence). Between the trimmed V and J ends, which lost 7 bases and 4 bases, there was a span of 8 bases.